This TCR beta chain was sequenced for a study of Graves' ophthalmopathy and Graves' hyperthyroidism. The CDR3 extends over 15 amino acids. Trimming took 2 bases from V and 8 from J; bases not matched to a gene: 11. The germline CDR1 and CDR2 sequences are SGHRS and YFSETQ. This clonotype was seen a few times. Researchers took RNA transcripts and amplified TCR beta CDR3 regions from them. Scientists carried out first-round RT-PCR using HTBI primers and then a second-round multiplex PCR. TCRdb reanalysed the multiplex PCR reads using MiXCR and keeps one entry per CDR3 protein. The sample gives hundreds of thousands of distinct CDR3 sequences, about 41% of which show up once; under 3.5% is in the top ten.

Sequencing used peripheral blood. This sequence originates from an adult man with Graves' ophthalmopathy. The chain combines TRBV5-1 with TRBJ1-1; 8 bases line up with TRBD1. As DNA, the CDR3 is TGCGCCAGCAGCTTTACAGGGGGACCTGCTACCGAAGCTTTCTTT. This codes for CASSFTGGPATEAFF.